Following are 12 T cell receptor beta chains from one sample sequenced in a study of identical twins. TCRdb independently ran MiXCR on the 5' RACE reads; one entry per CDR3 protein. The table has approximately 220,000 distinct CDR3 sequences, around 6.9% seen once. This same sample was also part of a study on yellow fever vaccine responses in identical twins.

Sequences were obtained from memory (CD45RO+) T cells sorted from blood. Receptor source: a woman younger than 35 in good health.

This clonotype was seen at least ten times. The CDR3 DNA reads as TGTGCCAGCAGCCAATACAAAGGCAATGAGCAGTTCTTC. Amino acid sequence: CASSQYKGNEQFF. J is TRBJ2-1 and V is TRBV14, with D unresolved. Germline V gives CDR1 SGHDN, CDR2 FVKESK. The CDR3 is made up of 13 amino acids. V gave up 2 bases and J gave up 6 bases, with 8 bases separating them.

This clonotype was seen only a few times. The rearrangement uses TRBV20-1 and TRBJ2-5; 13 bases line up with TRBD2. The V segment lost 0 bases and the J segment 0 bases; nucleotides outside the gene matches: 4. Germline lookup yields CDR1 DFQATT and CDR2 SNEGSKA (reference sequence). The CDR3 extends over 17 amino acids. The CDR3 coding sequence is TGCAGTGCTAGAGATACAGGGACTAGCGGGAACCAAGAGACCCAGTACTTC. This codes for CSARDTGTSGNQETQYF.

The rearrangement uses TRBV20-1 and TRBJ2-7, with unresolved D. V lost 0 bases and J lost 5, with 17 bases in between. The CDR3 length is 15 residues. Germline V gene data show CDR1 as DFQATT and CDR2 as SNEGSKA (reference sequence). Here the CDR3 reads CSARDGTENPHEQYF. The CDR3 nucleotides are TGCAGTGCTAGAGATGGAACAGAGAACCCCCACGAGCAGTACTTC.

This clonotype was recorded at least ten times. The rearrangement links TRBV5-1 to TRBJ2-5, with a tentative D call TRBD2 (5 bases). CDR1 is SGHRS, CDR2 YFSETQ, per germline. Trimming took 4 bases from V and 5 from J, leaving 12 bases between them. This CDR3 has 13 residues. CDR3 residues: CASSPGMGETQYF. CDR3 bases: TGCGCCAGCAGCCCCGGGATGGGGGAGACCCAGTACTTC.

This chain uses TRBV12-5 with TRBJ2-5, with D hard to call. The germline V gene has CDR1 LGHNT and CDR2 FRNRAP. V was clipped by 2 bases and J by 4 bases, with 5 bases between them. The CDR3 spans 12 residues. CDR3 region: CASGLSPETQYF. The CDR3 nucleotides read TGTGCTAGTGGTTTGTCACCAGAGACCCAGTACTTC.

This clonotype was counted between two and nine times. V and J are TRBV5-5 and TRBJ2-5, with 8 bases identical to TRBD1. Germline lookup yields CDR1 SGHKS and CDR2 YYEKEE (reference sequence). The CDR3 length is 15 residues. The V segment lost 5 bases and the J segment 5 bases; nucleotides outside the gene matches: 11. In DNA form, the CDR3 reads TGTGCCAGCAGGTTCCCTACAGGGGGGCCTGAGACCCAGTACTTC. Amino acid sequence: CASRFPTGGPETQYF.

The rearrangement uses TRBV7-9 and TRBJ2-3; the D is unclear. This CDR3 region has 16 residues. V lost 4 bases and J 1 base, leaving 15 bases between the germline ends. In germline, CDR1 is SEHNR, CDR2 FQNEAQ (reference sequence). The CDR3: CASSSVSAYGTDTQYF. In DNA form, the CDR3 reads TGTGCCAGCAGCTCTGTCTCGGCTTATGGCACAGATACGCAGTATTTT.

Only a few counts were recorded for this clonotype. The rearrangement joins TRBV9 to TRBJ2-7, with 8 bases matching TRBD1. V shed 3 bases, J shed 7 bases, and the junction held 12 bases outside the gene matches. In germline, CDR1 is SGDLS, CDR2 YYNGEE. This CDR3 region has 15 residues. The CDR3, as DNA: TGTGCCAGCAGCGACGGCTTCAGGGGGCAGGGGGAGCAGTACTTC. Protein sequence: CASSDGFRGQGEQYF.

This clonotype was observed at least ten times. The genes are TRBV12-3 or TRBV12-4 and TRBJ1-1, with a tentative D call TRBD1 (5 bases). The CDR3 contains 14 residues. The V end lost 4 bases, the J end lost 9 bases, and 18 bases lay between the germline ends. In DNA form, the CDR3 reads TGTGCCAGCAGTTCCCAACGGACATCTGGGCAAGCTTTCTTT. Residues: CASSSQRTSGQAFF.

The sample holds one count of this clonotype. The V gene is TRBV10-2, the J gene TRBJ1-2; no reliable D call. The CDR3 is made up of 13 amino acids. Germline loops: CDR1 WSHSY, CDR2 SAAADI. V was pared by 2 bases and J by 3 bases, with 7 bases between. CDR3 in amino acids: CASSESIDYGYTF. CDR3 in DNA: TGCGCCAGCAGTGAGAGTATAGACTATGGCTACACCTTC.

This clonotype was recorded a few times. The V and J genes are TRBV6-2 or TRBV6-3 and TRBJ2-7, with 8 bases aligning to TRBD1. Germline V gene data show CDR1 as MNHEY and CDR2 as SVGEGT. V trimming: 7 bases; J trimming: 4 bases; junction bases outside the gene matches: 12. The length of the CDR3 is 15 residues. CDR3 amino acids: CASTDGGQVAYEQYF. Written as DNA, the CDR3 is TGTGCCAGCACCGACGGGGGACAGGTCGCGTACGAGCAGTACTTC.

The chain combines TRBV20-1 with TRBJ1-5, with D possibly matching TRBD1 (6 bases). Germline assignment: CDR1 DFQATT and CDR2 SNEGSKA (reference sequence). The CDR3 extends over 14 amino acids. With 0 bases removed from V and 7 bases from J, the gap between germline ends came to 13 bases. This CDR3 reads CSARDPGGRQPQHF. CDR3 nucleotides: TGCAGTGCTAGAGATCCGGGGGGCCGGCAGCCCCAGCATTTT.